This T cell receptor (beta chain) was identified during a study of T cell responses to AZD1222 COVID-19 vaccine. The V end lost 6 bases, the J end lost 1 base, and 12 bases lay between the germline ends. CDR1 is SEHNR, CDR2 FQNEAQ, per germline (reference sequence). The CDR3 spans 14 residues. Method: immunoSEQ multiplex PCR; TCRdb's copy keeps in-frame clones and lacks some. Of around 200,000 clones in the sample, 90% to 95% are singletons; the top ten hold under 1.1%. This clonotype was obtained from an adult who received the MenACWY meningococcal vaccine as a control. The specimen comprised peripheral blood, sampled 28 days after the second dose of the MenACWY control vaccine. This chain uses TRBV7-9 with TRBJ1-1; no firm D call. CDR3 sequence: CASSTLAANTEAFF. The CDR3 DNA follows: TGTGCCAGCAGTACTCTGGCAGCGAACACTGAAGCTTTCTTT.